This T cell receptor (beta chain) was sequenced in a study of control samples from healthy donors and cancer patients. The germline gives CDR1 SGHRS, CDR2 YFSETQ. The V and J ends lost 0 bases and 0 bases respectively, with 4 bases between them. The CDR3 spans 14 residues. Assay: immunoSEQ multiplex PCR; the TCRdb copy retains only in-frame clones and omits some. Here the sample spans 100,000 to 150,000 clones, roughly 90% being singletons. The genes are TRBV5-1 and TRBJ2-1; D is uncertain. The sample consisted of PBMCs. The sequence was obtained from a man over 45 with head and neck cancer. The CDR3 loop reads CASSLGGSYNEQFF. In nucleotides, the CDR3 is TGCGCCAGCAGCTTGGGGGGCTCCTACAATGAGCAGTTCTTC. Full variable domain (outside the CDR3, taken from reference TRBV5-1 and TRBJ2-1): KAGVTQTPRYLIKTRGQQVTLSCSPISGHRSVSWYQQTPGQGLQFLFEYFSETQRNKGNFPGRFSGRQFSNSRSEMNVSTLELGDSALYLCASSLGGSYNEQFFGPGTRLTVL.